The rows below give T cell receptor beta chains drawn from one sample of a study of cytomegalovirus exposure and HLA in healthy donors. Assay used: immunoSEQ multiplex PCR; TCRdb lists only in-frame clones, some missing. The sample has 150,000 to 200,000 clones, less than 85% seen once. Sequenced: PBMCs. The receptors were gathered from a man aged 35-49 years in good health and CMV-seronegative. The CDR3 runs from the conserved cysteine through the conserved F or W. D genes are given only for firm matches. A row's size may be missing; if present it is once, few, many or a size class.

J	V	size	D	DNA	CDR3
TRBJ2-6	TRBV4-3	.	.	TGCGCCAGCAGCCCCCGTACCTACCAGGCCAACGTCCTGACTTTC	CASSPRTYQANVLTF
TRBJ2-5	TRBV10-1	.	.	TGCGCCAGCAGTGATGAGGAGGCCCAGTACTTC	CASSDEEAQYF
TRBJ2-3	TRBV4-3	.	.	TGCGCCAGCAGCCAAAACCGGGCAGATACGCAGTATTTT	CASSQNRADTQYF
TRBJ2-7	TRBV7-9	few	.	TGTGCCAGCAGCTTAGGACAGTGGGGCCACGAGCAGTACTTC	CASSLGQWGHEQYF
TRBJ2-3	TRBV18	.	TRBD2	TGTGCCAGCTCACCACCAGGGACTAGGCGCACAGATACGCAGTATTTT	CASSPPGTRRTDTQYF
TRBJ2-7	TRBV6-1	.	.	TGTGCCACCTGGGGGGAGTTTCCCTACGAGCAGTACTTC	CATWGEFPYEQYF
TRBJ2-2	TRBV18	.	TRBD2	TGTGCCAGCTCACCAACTAGCGGCCCTACGAACACCGGGGAGCTGTTTTTT	CASSPTSGPTNTGELFF
TRBJ2-5	TRBV18	few	TRBD2	TGTGCCAGCTCGCCTAGCGGGGGACGGGAGACCCAGTACTTC	CASSPSGGRETQYF
TRBJ2-5	TRBV29-1	once	TRBD2	TGCAGCTCTGTGGGGGGGAGAGGGATAGAGACCCAGTACTTC	CSSVGGRGIETQYF
TRBJ2-7	TRBV10-1	once	.	TGCGCCAGCAGTGATCATCGGCAGGCGAACCGGGAGCAGTACTTC	CASSDHRQANREQYF
TRBJ2-7	TRBV5-1	.	TRBD2	TGCGCCAGCAGCACCACTAGCGGGGGGAACTACGAGCAGTACTTC	CASSTTSGGNYEQYF
TRBJ1-4	TRBV10-3	few	TRBD1	TGTGCCATCAGTGAGTCGGAGGGACAGGGGGGAAAACTGTTTTTT	CAISESEGQGGKLFF
TRBJ2-5	TRBV7-2	.	.	TGTGCCAGCAACGACAACGGCGAGACCCAGTACTTC	CASNDNGETQYF
TRBJ2-1	TRBV7-9	.	.	TGTGCCAGCAGCTCCCGTGCGGGGTCCTACAATGAGCAGTTCTTC	CASSSRAGSYNEQFF
TRBJ1-3	TRBV10-3	.	TRBD1	TGTGCCATCAGCGGATCTGACAGGGATTCGGCTGGAAACACCATATATTTT	CAISGSDRDSAGNTIYF
TRBJ1-1	TRBV7-8	.	.	TGTGCCAGCGGCGGGGGCTGGAACACTGAAGCTTTCTTT	CASGGGWNTEAFF
TRBJ1-2	TRBV18	.	.	TGTGCCAGCTCACCGTCAGCAGGGGTGGACTATGGCTACACCTTC	CASSPSAGVDYGYTF
TRBJ1-6	TRBV6-1	.	.	TGTGCCAGCAGTGAAGTGACAGGAGGTTCACCCCTCCACTTT	CASSEVTGGSPLHF
TRBJ1-1	TRBV7-2	.	TRBD1	TGTGCCAGCAGTCAAGACAGGGATCACTCGCACACTGAAGCTTTCTTT	CASSQDRDHSHTEAFF
TRBJ2-7	TRBV6-5	.	TRBD1	TGTGCCAGCAGGACAGGGTACGAGCAGTACTTC	CASRTGYEQYF
TRBJ1-2	TRBV19	.	.	TGTGCCAGTAGTTATAACAAACGCTATGGCTACACCTTC	CASSYNKRYGYTF
TRBJ2-1	TRBV29-1	.	.	TGCAGCGGGAAGGACAGAACCAATGAGCAGTTCTTC	CSGKDRTNEQFF
TRBJ2-3	TRBV7-3	.	TRBD1	TGTGCCAGCAGCTTAATAGGCGGGACAGGGGCAGATACGCAGTATTTT	CASSLIGGTGADTQYF
TRBJ2-5	TRBV9	.	TRBD2	TGTGCCAGCAGCTTGGGGACTAGCGGGGGGTGGGGGGAGCAGTACTTC	CASSLGTSGGWGEQYF
TRBJ2-1	TRBV19	.	.	TGTGCCAGTAGTATTCAGGAGGGGAGTGAGCAGTTCTTC	CASSIQEGSEQFF
TRBJ1-2	TRBV5-4	once	.	TGTGCCAGCAGCCGCGGGGTTACCATCTATGGCTACACCTTC	CASSRGVTIYGYTF
TRBJ1-6	TRBV5-5	once	.	TGTGCCAGCAGCCCCACCGGGTCCCCTGGTTCACCCCTCCACTTT	CASSPTGSPGSPLHF
TRBJ1-2	TRBV4-1	.	.	TGCGCCAGCAGCCAAGAAAATCAGCGGGGGGCGGCTGGCTACACCTTC	CASSQENQRGAAGYTF
TRBJ1-2	TRBV19	.	.	TGTGCCAGTAGTGTGGCAGGGGTAGGAGGCTACACCTTC	CASSVAGVGGYTF
TRBJ1-4	TRBV7-9	few	TRBD1	TGTGCCAGCAGCGCGCCGGGACAGCTTAATGAAAAACTGTTTTTT	CASSAPGQLNEKLFF
TRBJ1-4	TRBV7-9	.	.	TGTGCCAGCAGCTTAGCGGGGGCTCGGGAAAAACTGTTTTTT	CASSLAGAREKLFF
TRBJ2-1	TRBV5-1	.	.	TGCGCCAGCAGTCCAGGGTCAGGGAATGAGCAGTTCTTC	CASSPGSGNEQFF
TRBJ1-1	TRBV5-4	.	.	TGTGCCAGCAGCTTTATGAACACTGAAGCTTTCTTT	CASSFMNTEAFF
TRBJ1-1	TRBV5-1	.	.	TGCGCCAGCAGCCCTGGTACAAATTCGAACACTGAAGCTTTCTTT	CASSPGTNSNTEAFF
TRBJ2-2	TRBV30	.	.	TGTGCCTGGAGTCCAGACAAGGAAGCCGGGGAGCTGTTTTTT	CAWSPDKEAGELFF
TRBJ1-1	TRBV6-5	.	TRBD1	TGTGCCAGCAGTCGGACAGGTCTGAACACTGAAGCTTTCTTT	CASSRTGLNTEAFF
TRBJ2-2	TRBV9	.	TRBD2	TGTGCCAGCAGCGTAGATACTAGCGGCACAGGGGAGCTGTTTTTT	CASSVDTSGTGELFF
TRBJ2-1	TRBV5-1	.	TRBD2	TGCGCCAGCAGCCCGTGGACTAGCGACTCCTACAATGAGCAGTTCTTC	CASSPWTSDSYNEQFF
TRBJ1-2	TRBV20-1	.	.	TGCAGTGCTGGGCGTCCCCAGGGCTACACCTTC	CSAGRPQGYTF
TRBJ1-4	TRBV4-3	.	.	TGCGCCAGCAGCCAAGATTCAGGGGCAGGTGAAAAACTGTTTTTT	CASSQDSGAGEKLFF
TRBJ1-5	TRBV7-8	.	.	TGTGCCAGCAGCTTAGCAGGGGGGGGCAGGCAGCCCCAGCATTTT	CASSLAGGGRQPQHF
TRBJ1-5	TRBV10-3	.	TRBD1	TGTGCCAGTCGAAAGGGACAGGGTGAGGATCAGCCCCAGCATTTT	CASRKGQGEDQPQHF
TRBJ1-3	TRBV19	.	.	TGTGCCAGTAGTATAGGGAGGACGAACACCATATATTTT	CASSIGRTNTIYF
TRBJ1-1	TRBV14	few	.	TGTGCCAGCAGCCAAGTTCGGGGTGAAGCTTTCTTT	CASSQVRGEAFF
TRBJ2-1	TRBV7-6	.	TRBD1	TGTGCCAGCAGACCCAGACAGGGTTCGGCCTACAATGAGCAGTTCTTC	CASRPRQGSAYNEQFF
TRBJ2-3	TRBV7-2	.	TRBD2	TGTGCCAGCAGCCGAACGGGGGGGCAAGATACGCAGTATTTT	CASSRTGGQDTQYF
TRBJ1-1	TRBV7-2	.	.	TGTGCCAGCAGCAAAGACAGCTTGAACACTGAAGCTTTCTTT	CASSKDSLNTEAFF
TRBJ2-1	TRBV18	.	.	TGTGCCAGCTCACCAAGGGCCGGGGATGAGCAGTTCTTC	CASSPRAGDEQFF
TRBJ2-4	TRBV10-2	.	TRBD2	TGCGCCAGCTTTGGTAGCGGGGGCCTAAACATTCAGTACTTC	CASFGSGGLNIQYF
TRBJ2-6	TRBV5-1	.	.	TGCGCCAGCTCGACAGGCTCTGGGGCCAACGTCCTGACTTTC	CASSTGSGANVLTF
TRBJ1-1	TRBV19	.	.	TGTGCCAGTAGTACGCTGACAGGATTGAACACTGAAGCTTTCTTT	CASSTLTGLNTEAFF
TRBJ2-7	TRBV9	.	TRBD2	TGTGCCAGCAGCTTCGGACTAGCGAATCCCTACGAGCAGTACTTC	CASSFGLANPYEQYF
TRBJ2-3	TRBV12-5	.	TRBD2	TGTGCTAGTGGTTTGGGGACTAGCGACACAGATACGCAGTATTTT	CASGLGTSDTDTQYF
TRBJ1-6	TRBV19	.	.	TGTGCCAGTAGTACGACACCCGGTGGAGGCCTTTACTCCTATAATTCACCCCTCCACTTT	CASSTTPGGGLYSYNSPLHF
TRBJ2-7	TRBV7-8	once	.	TGTGCCAGCAGCTTGGACAGAGCCTACGAGCAGTACTTC	CASSLDRAYEQYF
TRBJ2-1	TRBV6-1	.	.	TGTGCCATCCAAAAGGGGGGGACACCGTACAATGAGCAGTTCTTC	CAIQKGGTPYNEQFF
TRBJ2-1	TRBV9	.	.	TGTGCCAGCAGCGTAGAGAGGGGGGGCCTCCCGCAGCAGTTCTTC	CASSVERGGLPQQFF
TRBJ1-2	TRBV5-6	.	.	TGTGCCAGCAGCCCCCGGGGGGGTTGGGTCAATGGCTACACCTTC	CASSPRGGWVNGYTF
TRBJ1-3	TRBV5-1	.	TRBD1	TGCGCCAGCAGCTTGGAGGGGGCAGTTCTCTCTGGAAACACCATATATTTT	CASSLEGAVLSGNTIYF